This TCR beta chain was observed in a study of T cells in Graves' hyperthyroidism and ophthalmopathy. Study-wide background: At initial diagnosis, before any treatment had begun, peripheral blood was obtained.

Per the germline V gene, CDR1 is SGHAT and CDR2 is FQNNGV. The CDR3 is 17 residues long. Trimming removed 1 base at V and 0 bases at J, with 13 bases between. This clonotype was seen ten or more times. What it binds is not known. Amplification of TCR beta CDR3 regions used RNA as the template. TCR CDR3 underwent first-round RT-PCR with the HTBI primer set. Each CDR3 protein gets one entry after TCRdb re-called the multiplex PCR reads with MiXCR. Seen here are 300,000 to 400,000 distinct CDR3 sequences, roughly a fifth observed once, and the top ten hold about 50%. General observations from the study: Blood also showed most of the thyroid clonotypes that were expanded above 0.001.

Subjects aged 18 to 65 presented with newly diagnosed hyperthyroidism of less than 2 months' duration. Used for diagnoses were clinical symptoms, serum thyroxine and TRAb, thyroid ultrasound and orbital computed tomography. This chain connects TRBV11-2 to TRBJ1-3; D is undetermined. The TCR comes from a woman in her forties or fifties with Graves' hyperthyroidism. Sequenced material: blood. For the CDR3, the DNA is TGTGCCAGCAGCTTAGTGGGCGAAGGCTACTCTGGAAACACCATATATTTT. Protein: CASSLVGEGYSGNTIYF.